The 3 T cell receptor beta chains below were found in one sample sequenced in a study of cytomegalovirus exposure and HLA in healthy donors. Both 60 Vbeta primers and 13 Jbeta primers went into the PCR. Assay used: immunoSEQ multiplex PCR; TCRdb lists only in-frame clones, some missing. Altogether about 150,000 clones are present, 60% to 80% being singletons, with the ten largest covering 1.5% to 2%. The source material was PBMCs. The source is a woman aged 30 to 39 in good health and CMV-seronegative.

This clone occurred a few times. The chain recombines TRBV9 with TRBJ2-2, with a tentative D call TRBD2 (6 bases). This CDR3 is built from 15 residues. Germline CDR1 reads SGDLS; CDR2 reads YYNGEE. The V gene lost 0 bases and the J gene lost 3 bases, with 9 bases spanning the gap. This CDR3 is CASSVDVADTGELFF. CDR3 nucleotides: TGTGCCAGCAGCGTAGATGTAGCGGACACCGGGGAGCTGTTTTTT. Filled out from reference TRBV9 and TRBJ2-2, the complete variable domain reads DSGVTQTPKHLITATGQRVTLRCSPRSGDLSVYWYQQSLDQGLQFLIQYYNGEERAKGNILERFSAQQFPDLHSELNLSSLELGDSALYFCASSVDVADTGELFFGEGSRLTVL.

This clone was found once. Distinct nucleotide sequences in the sample also encode this CDR3. The chain recombines TRBV19 with TRBJ1-2; unclear D gene. This CDR3 has 13 amino acids. Germline CDR1 LNHDA, CDR2 SQIVND (reference sequence). V was clipped by 1 base and J by 0 bases, with 3 bases between them. The CDR3 region is CASSIGANYGYTF. The CDR3 bases are TGTGCCAGTAGTATAGGAGCTAACTATGGCTACACCTTC.

Here the CDR3 DNA reads TGCGCCAGCAGAGTGACAGGGTTTGAAAAACTGTTTTTT. The encoded protein is CASRVTGFEKLFF. The chain links TRBV5-1 to TRBJ1-4; the match to TRBD1 covers 7 bases. Germline loops: CDR1 SGHRS, CDR2 YFSETQ. J gave up 7 bases and V 5 bases, and 5 bases lay outside the gene matches. CDR3 length: 13 residues.